This T cell receptor (beta chain) derives from a study of a mutant IDH1 vaccine in newly diagnosed glioma. Study-level background: The start of vaccination came 4-6 weeks after radiotherapy alone, or with temozolomide cycles. It was radiotherapy, temozolomide, or both that patients received previously, with most receiving both. Visit V12 was at week 35; visit V13 was at week 47.

Trimming stripped 2 bases from V and 5 bases from J, with 9 bases between. Germline assignment: CDR1 SGHDT and CDR2 YYEEEE. The CDR3 is made up of 13 amino acids. Time point noted: week 35, safety follow-up. Doses comprised 300 ug of mutant IDH1 20-mer peptide each, plus topical imiquimod. Produced via immunoSEQ multiplex PCR; TCRdb's table is partial and in-frame only. The profile shows about 68,000 clones, roughly 80% of them singletons. In regard to this clone: No antigen is known for it.

The origin of this receptor is a man aged 18 to 30 with glioma. The sample was PBMCs, taken from a glioma patient whose treatment included an IDH1 peptide vaccine. This chain uses TRBV5-6 with TRBJ2-3; perhaps D is TRBD1 or TRBD2 (5 bases each). CDR3 DNA: TGTGCCAGCAGCTTACATGGGGGAGATACGCAGTATTTT. Its protein product is CASSLHGGDTQYF.